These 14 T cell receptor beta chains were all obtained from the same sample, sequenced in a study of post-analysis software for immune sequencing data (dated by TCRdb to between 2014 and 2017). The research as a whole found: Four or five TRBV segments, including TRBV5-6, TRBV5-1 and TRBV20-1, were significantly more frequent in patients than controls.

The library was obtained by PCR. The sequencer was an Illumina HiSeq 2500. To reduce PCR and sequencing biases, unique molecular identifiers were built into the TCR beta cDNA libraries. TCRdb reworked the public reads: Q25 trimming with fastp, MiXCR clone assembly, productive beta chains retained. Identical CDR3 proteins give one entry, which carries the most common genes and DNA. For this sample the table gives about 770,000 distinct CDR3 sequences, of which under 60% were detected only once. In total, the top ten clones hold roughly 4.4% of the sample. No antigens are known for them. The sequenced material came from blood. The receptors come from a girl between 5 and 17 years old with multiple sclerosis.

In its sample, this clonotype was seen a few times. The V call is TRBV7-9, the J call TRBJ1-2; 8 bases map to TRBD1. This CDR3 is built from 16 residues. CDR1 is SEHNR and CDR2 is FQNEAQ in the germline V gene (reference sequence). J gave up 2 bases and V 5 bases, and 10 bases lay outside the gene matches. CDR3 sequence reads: CASSNRGQGANYGYTF. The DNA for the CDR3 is TGTGCCAGCAGCAATAGGGGGCAGGGGGCAAACTATGGCTACACCTTC. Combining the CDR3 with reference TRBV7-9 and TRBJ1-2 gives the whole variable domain DTGVSQNPRHKITKRGQNVTFRCDPISEHNRLYWYRQTLGQGPEFLTYFQNEAQLEKSRLLSDRFSAERPKGSFSTLEIQRTEQGDSAMYLCASSNRGQGANYGYTFGSGTRLTVV.

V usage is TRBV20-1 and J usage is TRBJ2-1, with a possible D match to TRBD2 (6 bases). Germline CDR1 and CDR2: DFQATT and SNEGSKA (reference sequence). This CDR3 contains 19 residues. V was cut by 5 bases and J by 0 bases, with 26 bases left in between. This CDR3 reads CSAGGSFPLAQSSYNEQFF. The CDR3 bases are TGCAGTGCTGGAGGGTCTTTCCCACTAGCTCAGAGCTCCTACAATGAGCAGTTCTTC.

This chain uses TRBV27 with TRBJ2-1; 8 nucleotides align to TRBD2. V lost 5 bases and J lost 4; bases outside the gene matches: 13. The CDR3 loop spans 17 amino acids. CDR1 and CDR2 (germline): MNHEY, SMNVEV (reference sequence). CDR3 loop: CASSPPYRTSTYNEQFF. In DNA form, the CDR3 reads TGTGCCAGCAGTCCCCCGTATCGGACTAGCACATACAATGAGCAGTTCTTC.

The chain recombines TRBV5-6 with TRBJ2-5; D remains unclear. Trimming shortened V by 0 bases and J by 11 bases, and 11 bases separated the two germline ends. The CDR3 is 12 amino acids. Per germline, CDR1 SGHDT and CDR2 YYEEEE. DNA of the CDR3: TGTGCCAGCAGCTTGGGACCCACACCACAGTACTTC. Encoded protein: CASSLGPTPQYF.

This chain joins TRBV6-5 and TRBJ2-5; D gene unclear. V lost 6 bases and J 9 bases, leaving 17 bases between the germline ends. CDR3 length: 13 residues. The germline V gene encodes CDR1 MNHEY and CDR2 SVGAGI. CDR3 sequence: CASRRGRVTAQYF. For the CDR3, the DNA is TGTGCCAGCAGACGCGGACGGGTTACGGCCCAGTACTTC.

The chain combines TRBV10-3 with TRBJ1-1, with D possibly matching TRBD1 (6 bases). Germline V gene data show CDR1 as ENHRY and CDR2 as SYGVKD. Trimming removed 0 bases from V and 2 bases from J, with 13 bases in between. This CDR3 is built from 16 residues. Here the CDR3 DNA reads TGTGCCATCAGTGAGTCGTCACCGGACAGAAACACTGAAGCTTTCTTT. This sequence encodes CAISESSPDRNTEAFF.

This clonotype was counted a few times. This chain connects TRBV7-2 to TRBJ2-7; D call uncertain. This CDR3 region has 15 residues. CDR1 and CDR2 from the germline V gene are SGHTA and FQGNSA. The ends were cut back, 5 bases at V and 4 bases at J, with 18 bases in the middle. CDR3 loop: CASSHTDKGSYEQYF. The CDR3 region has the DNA TGTGCCAGCAGCCATACCGATAAGGGTTCGTACGAGCAGTACTTC. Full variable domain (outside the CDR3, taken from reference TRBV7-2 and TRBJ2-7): GAGVSQSPSNKVTEKGKDVELRCDPISGHTALYWYRQSLGQGLEFLIYFQGNSAPDKSGLPSDRFSAERTGGSVSTLTIQRTQQEDSAVYLCASSHTDKGSYEQYFGPGTRLTVT.

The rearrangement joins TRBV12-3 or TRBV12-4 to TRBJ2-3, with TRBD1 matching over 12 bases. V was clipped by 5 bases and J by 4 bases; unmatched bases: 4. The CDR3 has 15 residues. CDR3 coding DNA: TGTGCCAGCAGTCCAGGGACAGGGGGCGCAGATACGCAGTATTTT. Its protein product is CASSPGTGGADTQYF.

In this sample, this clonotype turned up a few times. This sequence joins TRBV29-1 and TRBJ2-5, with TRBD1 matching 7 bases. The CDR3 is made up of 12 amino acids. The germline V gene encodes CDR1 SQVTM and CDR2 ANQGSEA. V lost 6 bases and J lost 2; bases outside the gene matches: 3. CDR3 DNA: TGCAGCGTCCCGGACAGGCAAGAGACCCAGTACTTC. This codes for CSVPDRQETQYF.

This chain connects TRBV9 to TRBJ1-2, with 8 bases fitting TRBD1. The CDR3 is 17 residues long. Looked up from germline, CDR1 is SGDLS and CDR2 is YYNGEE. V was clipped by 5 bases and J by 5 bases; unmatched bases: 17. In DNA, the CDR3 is TGTGCCAGCAGAGGCGATGGACAGGGCCCGATGCCTTATGGCTACACCTTC. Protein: CASRGDGQGPMPYGYTF. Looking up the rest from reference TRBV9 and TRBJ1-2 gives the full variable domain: DSGVTQTPKHLITATGQRVTLRCSPRSGDLSVYWYQQSLDQGLQFLIQYYNGEERAKGNILERFSAQQFPDLHSELNLSSLELGDSALYFCASRGDGQGPMPYGYTFGSGTRLTVV.

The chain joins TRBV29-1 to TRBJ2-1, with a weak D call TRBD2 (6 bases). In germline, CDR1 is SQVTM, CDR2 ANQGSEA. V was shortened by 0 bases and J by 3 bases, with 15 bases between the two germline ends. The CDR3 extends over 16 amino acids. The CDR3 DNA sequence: TGCAGCGTTGAAGATCCGGGGACTTCCTTCTACAATGAGCAGTTCTTC. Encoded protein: CSVEDPGTSFYNEQFF.

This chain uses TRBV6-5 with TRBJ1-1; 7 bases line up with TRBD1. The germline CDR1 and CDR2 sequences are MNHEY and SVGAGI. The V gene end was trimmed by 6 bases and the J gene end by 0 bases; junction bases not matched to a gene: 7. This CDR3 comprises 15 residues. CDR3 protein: CASSADRALNTEAFF. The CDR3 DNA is TGTGCCAGCAGCGCAGACAGGGCGTTGAACACTGAAGCTTTCTTT.

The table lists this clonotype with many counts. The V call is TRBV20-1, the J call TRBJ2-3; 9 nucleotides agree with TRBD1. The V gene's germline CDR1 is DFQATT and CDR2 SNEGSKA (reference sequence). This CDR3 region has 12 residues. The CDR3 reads CSATGGTDTQYF. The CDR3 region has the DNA TGCAGCGCGACAGGGGGAACAGATACGCAGTATTTT.

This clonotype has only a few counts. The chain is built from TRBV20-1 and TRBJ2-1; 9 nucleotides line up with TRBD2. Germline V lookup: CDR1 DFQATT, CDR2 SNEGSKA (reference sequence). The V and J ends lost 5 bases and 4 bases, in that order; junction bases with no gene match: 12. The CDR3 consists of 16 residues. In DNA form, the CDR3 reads TGCAGTGCTCCGGCCCCCCTAGCGGGGCTTTACAATGAGCAGTTCTTC. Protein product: CSAPAPLAGLYNEQFF.